Each of the 31 T cell receptor beta chains below was sequenced from the same sample in a study of cytotoxic CD8 clonotypes in ibrutinib-treated CLL. Libraries were prepared by immunoSEQ multiplex PCR; TCRdb keeps only in-frame clonotypes and omits some of them. The sample lists more than 10,000 clones, around 80% occurring once. The input for sequencing was PBMCs, taken at disease progression, from a patient treated with ibrutinib. Receptors were obtained from a human donor with chronic lymphocytic leukemia.

The CDR3 sequence is CSVPLASYNEQFF. The DNA of the CDR3 is TGCAGCGTGCCACTAGCTTCCTACAATGAGCAGTTCTTC. V is TRBV29-1 and J is TRBJ2-1; D perhaps matches TRBD2 (6 bases). The CDR3 is made up of 13 amino acids. CDR1 is SQVTM and CDR2 is ANQGSEA in the germline V gene. Trimming removed 6 bases from V and 1 base from J, with 10 bases in between.

V and J are TRBV5-5 and TRBJ2-1; 8 bases match TRBD1. Trimming removed 1 base from V and 0 bases from J; junction bases left unmatched: 15. This CDR3 contains 20 residues. Germline V CDR1 and CDR2: SGHKS, YYEKEE (reference sequence). DNA for the CDR3: TGTGCCAGCAGCTTGCGCCCCGGGACAGGAGTGGAAAGCTCCTACAATGAGCAGTTCTTC. Residues: CASSLRPGTGVESSYNEQFF.

The chain uses TRBV7-3 and TRBJ2-3, with 11 bases that match TRBD1. Trimming cost V 5 bases and J 15 bases; bases outside gene matches: 10. Germline-derived CDR1 and CDR2 are SGHTA and FQGTGA. The CDR3 consists of 13 residues. The CDR3 nucleotides are TGTGCCAGCAGCATCCCCGGGACAGGGGGGCCTTATTTT. It is translated as CASSIPGTGGPYF.

V is TRBV15 and J is TRBJ2-5, with D possibly matching TRBD2 (7 bases). V lost 7 bases to trimming and J lost 5 bases, with 17 bases between them. The CDR3 has 14 amino acids. Looked up from germline, CDR1 is LNHNV and CDR2 is YYDKDF (reference sequence). CDR3 bases: TGTGCCACCAACCCCGGGGGGCCGGCTGAGACCCAGTACTTC. Protein: CATNPGGPAETQYF.

This chain links TRBV30 with TRBJ2-7; the D is unclear. The CDR3 runs to 11 residues. Germline V CDR1 and CDR2: GTSNPN, SVGIG (reference sequence). The V end lost 0 bases, the J end lost 3 bases, and 3 bases lay between the germline ends. CDR3 DNA sequence: TGTGCCTGGAGTGTGCGCTACGAGCAGTACTTC. Translating it yields CAWSVRYEQYF. The complete variable domain, with remaining parts taken from reference TRBV30 and TRBJ2-7, reads SQTIHQWPATLVQPVGSPLSLECTVEGTSNPNLYWYRQAAGRGLQLLFYSVGIGQISSEVPQNLSASRPQDRQFILSSKKLLLSDSGFYLCAWSVRYEQYFGPGTRLTVT.

The chain links TRBV9 to TRBJ2-7; possibly TRBD2 for D (5 bases). CDR1 is SGDLS, CDR2 YYNGEE, per germline. The V end lost 0 bases, the J end lost 0 bases, and 13 bases lay between the germline ends. This CDR3 contains 16 residues. Written as DNA, the CDR3 is TGTGCCAGCAGCGTAGGACTAAGGGCTAGCTCCTACGAGCAGTACTTC. Translating it yields CASSVGLRASSYEQYF.

This clone was detected once. This rearrangement joins TRBV5-3 to TRBJ2-1; 15 positions agree with TRBD2. TRBV5-3 is labeled an ORF, and its function is uncertain. CDR3 size: 15 residues. The V segment lost 4 bases and the J segment 7 bases; nucleotides outside the gene matches: 3. The CDR3 here is CARSRTSGGANEQFF. CDR3 nucleotides: TGTGCCAGAAGCCGGACTAGCGGGGGGGCAAATGAGCAGTTCTTC.

The chain joins TRBV7-9 to TRBJ2-7, with D hard to call. Trimming left V 1 base short and J 13 bases short, with 14 bases between. The CDR3 consists of 12 residues. The germline V gene has CDR1 SEHNR and CDR2 FQNEAQ (reference sequence). CDR3 region: CASSLGHPAHYF. The CDR3 DNA follows: TGTGCCAGCAGCTTAGGTCACCCTGCGCACTACTTC. The variable domain in full, completed from reference TRBV7-9 and TRBJ2-7, reads DTGVSQNPRHKITKRGQNVTFRCDPISEHNRLYWYRQTLGQGPEFLTYFQNEAQLEKSRLLSDRFSAERPKGSFSTLEIQRTEQGDSAMYLCASSLGHPAHYFGPGTRLTVT.

The chain joins TRBV10-2 to TRBJ2-5; the match to TRBD2 covers 8 bases. There are 15 residues in the CDR3. Germline V gene lookup returns CDR1 WSHSY and CDR2 SAAADI. V gave up 3 bases and J gave up 3 bases; unmatched junction bases: 6. CDR3 protein: CASSDNGGAEETQYF. In nucleotides, the CDR3 is TGCGCCAGCAGTGATAACGGGGGGGCCGAAGAGACCCAGTACTTC.

The chain couples TRBV2 to TRBJ2-7, with D possibly being TRBD1 (5 bases). This CDR3 comprises 13 residues. V was cut by 8 bases and J by 2 bases, with 13 bases left in between. Germline-derived CDR1 and CDR2 are SNHLY and FYNNEI. This CDR3 is CASARELTYEQYF. The CDR3 coding sequence is TGTGCCAGCGCCAGGGAACTCACCTACGAGCAGTACTTC.

J is TRBJ1-1 and V is TRBV18; no firm D call. Germline CDR1 reads KGHSH; CDR2 reads LQKENI. Trimming removed 1 base from V and 0 bases from J, with 9 bases in between. The CDR3 covers 15 residues. DNA of the CDR3: TGTGCCAGCTCACCACAGCAGGCTATGAACACTGAAGCTTTCTTT. It is translated as CASSPQQAMNTEAFF.

This clone was recorded once. The rearrangement links TRBV19 to TRBJ2-7, with D possibly TRBD1 on 5 matching bases. Germline loops: CDR1 LNHDA, CDR2 SQIVND (reference sequence). Trimming took 5 bases from V and 3 from J, leaving 14 bases between them. The CDR3 is made up of 14 amino acids. CDR3 sequence: CASSSYTGGYEQYF. DNA of the CDR3: TGTGCCAGTAGTTCCTACACAGGTGGCTACGAGCAGTACTTC.

This clone was recorded a few times. The rearrangement links TRBV2 to TRBJ1-1; no definite D call. This CDR3 is built from 13 residues. V was clipped by 4 bases and J by 0 bases, with 6 bases between them. CDR1 SNHLY and CDR2 FYNNEI come from the germline V gene. CDR3 residues: CASSVLLNTEAFF. The CDR3 bases are TGTGCCAGCAGTGTCCTCTTGAACACTGAAGCTTTCTTT.

This rearrangement joins TRBV30 to TRBJ2-3; 8 bases fit TRBD1. The CDR3 sequence is 13 residues long. Germline values: CDR1 GTSNPN, CDR2 SVGIG (reference sequence). V shed 7 bases and J 11 bases; nucleotides not matched to a gene: 14. The CDR3 is CAYTPGQVSGQYF. The CDR3 DNA reads as TGTGCCTACACTCCGGGACAGGTTAGTGGGCAGTATTTT.

This chain connects TRBV27 to TRBJ1-2; TRBD1 agrees at 9 bases. The germline V gene encodes CDR1 MNHEY and CDR2 SMNVEV (reference sequence). The length of the CDR3 is 12 residues. With V trimmed by 10 bases and J by 7 bases, 7 bases remained unmatched. The CDR3 region has the DNA TGTGCCACGACCGGGACAGGGTTTGGCTACACCTTC. It specifies CATTGTGFGYTF.

The chain has TRBV9 and TRBJ2-2, with D possibly TRBD2 on 5 matching bases. Germline V gene lookup returns CDR1 SGDLS and CDR2 YYNGEE. CDR3 length: 14 residues. With 4 bases removed from V and 6 bases from J, the gap between germline ends came to 13 bases. The CDR3 nucleotides are TGTGCCAGCAGCCCCCATGAGGGCGCCGGGGAGCTGTTTTTT. This gives the protein CASSPHEGAGELFF.

This sequence joins TRBV5-8 and TRBJ2-7; 7 nucleotides align to TRBD1. The germline CDR1 and CDR2 sequences are SGHTS and YDEGEE. V lost 2 bases, J lost 5 bases, and 10 bases stayed unmatched. CDR3 length equals 15 residues. This chain's CDR3 is CASSFNRDRSHEQYF. The DNA for the CDR3 is TGTGCCAGCAGCTTCAACCGGGACAGATCCCACGAGCAGTACTTC. The variable domain in full, with the rest retrieved from reference TRBV5-8 and TRBJ2-7, is EAGVTQSPTHLIKTRGQQATLRCSPISGHTSVYWYQQALGLGLQFLLWYDEGEERNRGNFPPRFSGRQFPNYSSELNVNALELEDSALYLCASSFNRDRSHEQYFGPGTRLTVT.

In nucleotides, the CDR3 is TGTGCCAGCAGGGAATGGACAGGGGCCGGCTCTGGAAACACCATATATTTT. Its protein is CASREWTGAGSGNTIYF. The J gene is TRBJ1-3, the V gene TRBV6-1; 9 bases map to TRBD1. Trimming removed 6 bases from V and 0 bases from J; junction bases left unmatched: 9. Germline values: CDR1 MNHNS, CDR2 SASEGT. The CDR3 extends over 17 amino acids.

The sample holds a few counts of this clone. The gene calls are TRBV12-5 and TRBJ2-1; 13 nucleotides line up with TRBD2. J was trimmed by 2 bases and V by 4 bases; bases with no gene match: 20. CDR3 length equals 22 residues. Germline loops: CDR1 LGHNT, CDR2 FRNRAP. CDR3 bases: TGTGCTAGTGGTTCACGCCCCGGACTAGCGGGGGTGCGACGCACTCCCTACAATGAGCAGTTCTTC. Amino acids: CASGSRPGLAGVRRTPYNEQFF.

Regarding this clone: Given a far larger clone just one base away, this is likely a sequencing read error. In DNA form, the CDR3 reads TGTGCTAGCAGCTTGGCAGGAATCTACGAGCAGTACTTC. The encoded protein is CASSLAGIYEQYF. The chain carries TRBV7-7 and TRBJ2-7, with D unresolved. Germline V gene lookup returns CDR1 SSHAT and CDR2 FNYEAQ (reference sequence). CDR3 length equals 13 residues.

CDR3 DNA sequence: TGTGCCAGGGGAGGGGGGGAATTGAACACTGAAGCTTTCTTT. This codes for CARGGGELNTEAFF. The J gene is TRBJ1-1, the V gene TRBV6-1; tentative D call: TRBD1 (6 bases). Between the trimmed V and J ends, which lost 9 bases and 0 bases, there was a span of 14 bases. Per germline, CDR1 MNHNS and CDR2 SASEGT. This CDR3 has 14 amino acids.

This chain uses TRBV7-6 with TRBJ1-2; unclear D gene. V shed 5 bases and J shed 8 bases, with 21 bases lying between them. Per germline, CDR1 SGHVS and CDR2 FNYEAQ. The length of the CDR3 is 15 residues. CDR3 region: CASSPNTGSNAGYTF. In DNA, the CDR3 is TGTGCCAGCAGCCCGAACACGGGTTCTAACGCGGGCTACACCTTC.

As concerns this clone: One junction end does not reproduce the germline sequence, and a read error may be involved. The chain has TRBV30 and TRBJ2-7, with D hard to call. The CDR3 loop spans 15 amino acids. Germline CDR1 is GTSNPN and CDR2 is SVGIG (reference sequence). Here the CDR3 DNA reads TGTGCCTGGAGTGTACAAAGGCGGTTCACCTACGAGCAGCACTTC. This codes for CAWSVQRRFTYEQHF.

The chain has TRBV7-2 and TRBJ2-7; D possibly corresponds to TRBD2 (7 bases). The CDR3 is 15 amino acids. V lost 2 bases, J lost 4 bases, and 15 bases lay in between. CDR1 is SGHTA, CDR2 FQGNSA, per germline. The CDR3 spells CASSLTRGGGYEQYF. The CDR3, as DNA: TGTGCCAGCAGCTTAACCAGAGGGGGGGGATACGAGCAGTACTTC.

The CDR3 loop is CASFRDRETEAFF. In DNA, the CDR3 is TGTGCCAGCTTCCGGGACAGGGAGACTGAAGCTTTCTTT. V gene TRBV2 combines with J gene TRBJ1-1, with TRBD1 matching 9 bases. The CDR3 contains 13 residues. The V segment lost 8 bases and the J segment 5 bases; nucleotides outside the gene matches: 6. Germline values: CDR1 SNHLY, CDR2 FYNNEI. The whole variable domain, remainder taken from reference TRBV2 and TRBJ1-1, is EPEVTQTPSHQVTQMGQEVILRCVPISNHLYFYWYRQILGQKVEFLVSFYNNEISEKSEIFDDQFSVERPDGSNFTLKIRSTKLEDSAMYFCASFRDRETEAFFGQGTRLTVV.

This clone turned up a few times. V gene TRBV10-1 combines with J gene TRBJ1-2; D perhaps matches TRBD1 (5 bases). The CDR3 spans 14 residues. Germline V gene lookup returns CDR1 WNHNN and CDR2 SYGVQD (reference sequence). Trimming removed 2 bases at V and 7 bases at J, with 14 bases between. In DNA form, the CDR3 reads TGCGCCAGCAGTGAGAGTAGGGGACTCTCTGGCTACACCTTC. Its translation: CASSESRGLSGYTF.

This chain joins TRBV27 and TRBJ2-1; 12 bases are shared with TRBD2. J gave up 8 bases and V 5 bases, and 10 bases lay outside the gene matches. CDR3 length: 16 amino acids. Per the germline V gene, CDR1 is MNHEY and CDR2 is SMNVEV (reference sequence). In DNA form, the CDR3 reads TGTGCCAGCAGTCTCCTAGCGGGAGGGCCGCCCGATGAGCAGTTCTTC. Its protein is CASSLLAGGPPDEQFF.

This clone was counted only a few times. The chain uses TRBV18 and TRBJ1-5; 9 nucleotides align to TRBD1. CDR3 length: 15 residues. Losses at the gene ends were 0 bases for V and 7 bases for J; bases not matched to a gene: 4. Germline CDR1 is KGHSH and CDR2 is LQKENI. This chain's CDR3 is CASSPPWDRAQPQHF. Written as DNA, the CDR3 is TGTGCCAGCTCACCACCTTGGGACAGGGCCCAGCCCCAGCATTTT.

The chain employs TRBV19 and TRBJ2-7; 13 positions match TRBD2. The V and J ends lost 8 bases and 1 base, in that order; junction bases with no gene match: 2. This CDR3 has 14 amino acids. Germline V lookup: CDR1 LNHDA, CDR2 SQIVND (reference sequence). CDR3 residues: CASSTSGGSYEQYF. The CDR3 DNA is TGTGCCAGTTCGACTAGCGGGGGGTCCTACGAGCAGTACTTC. Drawing the rest from reference TRBV19 and TRBJ2-7, the complete variable domain is DGGITQSPKYLFRKEGQNVTLSCEQNLNHDAMYWYRQDPGQGLRLIYYSQIVNDFQKGDIAEGYSVSREKKESFPLTVTSAQKNPTAFYLCASSTSGGSYEQYFGPGTRLTVT.

The chain carries TRBV6-1 and TRBJ1-1; D not certain. The CDR3 is 13 residues long. Germline values: CDR1 MNHNS, CDR2 SASEGT. With 4 bases removed from V and 4 bases from J, the gap between germline ends came to 10 bases. CDR3 nucleotides: TGTGCCAGCAGTGTGGGCCGGGGCACTGAAGCTTTCTTT. Protein sequence: CASSVGRGTEAFF.

The V gene is TRBV9, the J gene TRBJ2-3; 11 bases are shared with TRBD2. The CDR3 totals 15 residues. The V gene's germline CDR1 is SGDLS and CDR2 YYNGEE. The ends lost 3 bases at V and 3 bases at J; junction bases unmatched: 3. Here the CDR3 DNA reads TGTGCCAGCAGCGCGACTAGCGGGAAAACAGATACGCAGTATTTT. Residues: CASSATSGKTDTQYF.